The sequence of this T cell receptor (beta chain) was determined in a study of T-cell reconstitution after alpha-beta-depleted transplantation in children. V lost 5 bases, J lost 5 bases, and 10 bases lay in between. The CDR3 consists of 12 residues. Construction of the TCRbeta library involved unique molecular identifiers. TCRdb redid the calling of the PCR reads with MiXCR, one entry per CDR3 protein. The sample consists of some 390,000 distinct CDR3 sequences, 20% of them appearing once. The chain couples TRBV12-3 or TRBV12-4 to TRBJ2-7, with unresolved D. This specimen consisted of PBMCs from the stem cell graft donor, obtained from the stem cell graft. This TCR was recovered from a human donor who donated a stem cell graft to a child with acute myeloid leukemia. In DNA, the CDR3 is TGTGCCAGCAGTCGTACCCCCAACGAGCAGTACTTC. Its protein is CASSRTPNEQYF.